Included here is one TCR beta chain sequence, with context. This entry is derived from a study of cytomegalovirus exposure and HLA in healthy donors. V lost 7 bases and J 11 bases, leaving 11 bases between the germline ends. Germline V lookup: CDR1 DFQATT, CDR2 SNEGSKA (reference sequence). This CDR3 spans 9 amino acids. Both 60 Vbeta primers and 13 Jbeta primers went into the PCR. The protocol was immunoSEQ multiplex PCR, while the TCRdb copy is restricted to in-frame clones and leaves out a portion. In the table there are roughly 120,000 clones, around 67% of which are singletons. This receptor was obtained from a woman aged 40 to 50 in good health and CMV-seronegative. J is TRBJ1-1 and V is TRBV20-1; D call uncertain. Sample: PBMCs. The CDR3 loop is CSVGFLAFF. As DNA, the CDR3 is TGCAGTGTCGGTTTTCTGGCTTTCTTT.